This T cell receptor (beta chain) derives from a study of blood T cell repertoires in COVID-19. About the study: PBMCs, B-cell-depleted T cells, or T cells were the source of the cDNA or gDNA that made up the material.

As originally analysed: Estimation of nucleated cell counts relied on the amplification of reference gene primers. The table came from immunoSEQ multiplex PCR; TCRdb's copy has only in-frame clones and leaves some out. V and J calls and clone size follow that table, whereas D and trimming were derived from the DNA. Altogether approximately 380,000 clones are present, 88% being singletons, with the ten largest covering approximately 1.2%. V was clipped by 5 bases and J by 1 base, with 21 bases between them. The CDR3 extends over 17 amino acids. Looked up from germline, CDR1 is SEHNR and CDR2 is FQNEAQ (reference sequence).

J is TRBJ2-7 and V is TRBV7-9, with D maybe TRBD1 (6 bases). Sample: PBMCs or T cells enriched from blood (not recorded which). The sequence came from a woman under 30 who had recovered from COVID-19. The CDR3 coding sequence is TGTGCCAGCAGCCCCGTTACCGGGACAAGAGTTTCCTACGAGCAGTACTTC. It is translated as CASSPVTGTRVSYEQYF.